Listed below are T cell receptor beta chains from one sample, sequenced in a study of CD4+ T cells in melanoma. The data were produced by immunoSEQ multiplex PCR, yet TCRdb's version contains in-frame clones alone and is incomplete. The table shows about 5,700 clones, with 55% to 75% occurring only once. The specimen sequenced was cells from a culture (not recorded whether cultured in vitro). The receptors here all came from a human donor with melanoma. The CDR3 runs from the conserved cysteine through the conserved F or W. Each record gives: J gene, clone size, V gene, D gene, CDR3 DNA, CDR3 protein. The D gene is left open where the match is weak. A row's size may be missing; if present it is once, few, many or a size class.

TRBJ2-2	medium-sized	TRBV29-1	NA	TGCAGCGTTGATCAGGGGCCGATGAACACCGGGGAGCTGTTTTTT	CSVDQGPMNTGELFF
TRBJ2-1	NA	TRBV7-9	TRBD2	TGTGCCAGCAGCTTAGAGGCGGGGGGGCAGTTCTTC	CASSLEAGGQFF
TRBJ2-5	NA	TRBV4-1	NA	TGCGCCAGCAGCCAAGTCCAAGGCGAAGAGACCCAGTACTTC	CASSQVQGEETQYF
TRBJ2-2	NA	TRBV24-1	NA	TGTGCCACCAGTGATGGGGGCGGGGAGCTGTTTTTT	CATSDGGGELFF
TRBJ2-5	NA	TRBV5-5	TRBD1	TGTGCCAGCAGCTTGGGACAGGGCCTTGGAGCACTACAAGAGACCCAGTACTTC	CASSLGQGLGALQETQYF
TRBJ2-7	NA	TRBV30	TRBD1	TGTGCCTGGACTGGACAGGGCTACGAGCAGTACTTC	CAWTGQGYEQYF
TRBJ2-7	NA	TRBV12-5	TRBD2	TGTGCTAGTGGTCCGGGACTAGCGGGGGACTCCGAGCAGTACTTC	CASGPGLAGDSEQYF
TRBJ1-5	NA	TRBV19	NA	TGTGCCAGTAGTATAGGGGCAGCTGCAGGAAGACTAAATCAGCCCCAGCATTTT	CASSIGAAAGRLNQPQHF
TRBJ2-7	few	TRBV18	TRBD2	TGTGCCAGCTCACAGATTAGCGGGGGGTTGTACGAGCAGTACTTC	CASSQISGGLYEQYF
TRBJ2-3	NA	TRBV5-1	NA	TGCGCCAGCAGCTTGGCCGTTGGACAGCCTGGCTTAAGTACGCAGTATTTT	CASSLAVGQPGLSTQYF
TRBJ1-3	NA	TRBV30	NA	TGTGCCTGGAGTGTTTCTCTGGGAGGAAACACCATATATTTT	CAWSVSLGGNTIYF
TRBJ2-1	NA	TRBV7-8	TRBD2	TGTGCCAGCAGCCTTGGACTAGCGTCCAATGAGCAGTTCTTC	CASSLGLASNEQFF
TRBJ2-5	NA	TRBV5-4	TRBD2	TGTGCCAGCAGCTTGGGAGCGGGGGGCTATGAAGAGACCCAGTACTTC	CASSLGAGGYEETQYF
TRBJ1-1	few	TRBV2	NA	TGTGCCAGCTTCGAAGGCCTGAACACTGAAGCTTTCTTT	CASFEGLNTEAFF
TRBJ2-3	NA	TRBV7-9	TRBD1	TGTGCCAGCAGCCCCCTGGACAGGGGCGGGGTAGATACGCAGTATTTT	CASSPLDRGGVDTQYF
TRBJ2-7	NA	TRBV11-2	NA	TGTGCCAGCAGCATGAATCCCTACGAGCAGTACTTC	CASSMNPYEQYF
TRBJ2-5	large	TRBV5-4	TRBD1	TGTGCCAGCAGCTTGAAAGGACAGGGGAGAGGGGAGACCCAGTACTTC	CASSLKGQGRGETQYF
TRBJ2-7	NA	TRBV2	NA	TGTGCCAGCAGAGTTCAGGGATCACGTTGGGAGCAGTACTTC	CASRVQGSRWEQYF